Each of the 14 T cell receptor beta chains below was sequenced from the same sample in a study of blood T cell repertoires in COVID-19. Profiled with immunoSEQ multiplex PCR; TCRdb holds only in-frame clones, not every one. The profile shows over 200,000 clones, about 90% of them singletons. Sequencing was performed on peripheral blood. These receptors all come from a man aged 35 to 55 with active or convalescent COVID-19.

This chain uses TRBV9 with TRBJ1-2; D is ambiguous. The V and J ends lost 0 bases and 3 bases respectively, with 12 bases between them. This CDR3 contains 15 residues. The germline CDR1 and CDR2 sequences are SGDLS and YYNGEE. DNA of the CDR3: TGTGCCAGCAGCGTAGCCCTGGGTCTAGACTATGGCTACACCTTC. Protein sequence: CASSVALGLDYGYTF.

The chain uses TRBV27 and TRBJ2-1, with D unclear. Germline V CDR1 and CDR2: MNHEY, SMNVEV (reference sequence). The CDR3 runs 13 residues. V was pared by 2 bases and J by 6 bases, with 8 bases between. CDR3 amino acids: CASSLALFNEQFF. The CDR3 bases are TGTGCCAGCAGTTTAGCCCTATTCAATGAGCAGTTCTTC.

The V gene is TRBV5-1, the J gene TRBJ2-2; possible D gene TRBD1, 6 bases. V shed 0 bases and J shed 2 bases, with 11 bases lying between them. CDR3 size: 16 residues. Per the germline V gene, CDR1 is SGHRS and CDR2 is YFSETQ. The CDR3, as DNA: TGCGCCAGCAGCTTGGCGGACAGATTAAACACCGGGGAGCTGTTTTTT. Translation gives CASSLADRLNTGELFF.

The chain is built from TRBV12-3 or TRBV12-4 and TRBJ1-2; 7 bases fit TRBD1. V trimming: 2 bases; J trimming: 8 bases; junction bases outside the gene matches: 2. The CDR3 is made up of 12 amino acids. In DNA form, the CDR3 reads TGTGCCAGCAGTTTACAGGGGGGAGGCTACACCTTC. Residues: CASSLQGGGYTF.

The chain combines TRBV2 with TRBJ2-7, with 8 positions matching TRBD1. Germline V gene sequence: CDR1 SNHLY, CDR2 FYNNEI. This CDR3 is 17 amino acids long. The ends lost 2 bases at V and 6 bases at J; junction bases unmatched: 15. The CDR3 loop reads CASSERFSDRGVLEQYF. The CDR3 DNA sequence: TGTGCCAGCAGTGAACGGTTTTCTGACAGGGGTGTCCTCGAGCAGTACTTC.

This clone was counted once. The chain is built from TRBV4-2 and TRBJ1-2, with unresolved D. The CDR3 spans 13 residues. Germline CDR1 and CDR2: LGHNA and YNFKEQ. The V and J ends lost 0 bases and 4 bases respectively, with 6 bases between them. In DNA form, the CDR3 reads TGTGCCAGCAGCCAAGACTGGAGCTATGGCTACACCTTC. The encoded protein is CASSQDWSYGYTF.

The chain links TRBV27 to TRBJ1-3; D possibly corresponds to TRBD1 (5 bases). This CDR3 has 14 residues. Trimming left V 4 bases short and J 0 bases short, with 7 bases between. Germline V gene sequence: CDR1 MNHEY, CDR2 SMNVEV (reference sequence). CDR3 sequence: CASSSGFSGNTIYF. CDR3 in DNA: TGTGCCAGCAGTTCAGGGTTCTCTGGAAACACCATATATTTT.

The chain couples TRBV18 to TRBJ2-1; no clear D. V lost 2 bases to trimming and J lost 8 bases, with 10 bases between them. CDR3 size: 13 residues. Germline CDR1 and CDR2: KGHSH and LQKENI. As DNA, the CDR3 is TGTGCCAGCTCACCAATGAGTCGCGATGAGCAGTTCTTC. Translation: CASSPMSRDEQFF.

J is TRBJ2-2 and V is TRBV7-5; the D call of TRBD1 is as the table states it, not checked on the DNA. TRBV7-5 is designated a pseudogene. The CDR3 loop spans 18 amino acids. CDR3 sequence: CVRSLGGAGASNTGELFF. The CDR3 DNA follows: TGTGTCAGAAGCTTAGGAGGGGCAGGGGCCTCTAACACCGGGGAGCTGTTTTTT.

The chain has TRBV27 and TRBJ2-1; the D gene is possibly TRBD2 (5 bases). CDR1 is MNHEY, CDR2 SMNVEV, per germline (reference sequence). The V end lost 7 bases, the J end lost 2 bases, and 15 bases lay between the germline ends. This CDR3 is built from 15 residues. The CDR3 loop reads CASNEWGATYNEQFF. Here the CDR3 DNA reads TGTGCCAGCAATGAGTGGGGAGCTACCTACAATGAGCAGTTCTTC.

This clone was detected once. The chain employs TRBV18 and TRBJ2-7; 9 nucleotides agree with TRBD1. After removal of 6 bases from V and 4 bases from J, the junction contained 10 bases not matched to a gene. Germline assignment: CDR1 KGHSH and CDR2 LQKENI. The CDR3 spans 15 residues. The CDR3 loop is CASSPANDRGYEQYF. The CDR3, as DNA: TGTGCCAGCTCGCCAGCTAACGACAGGGGGTACGAGCAGTACTTC.

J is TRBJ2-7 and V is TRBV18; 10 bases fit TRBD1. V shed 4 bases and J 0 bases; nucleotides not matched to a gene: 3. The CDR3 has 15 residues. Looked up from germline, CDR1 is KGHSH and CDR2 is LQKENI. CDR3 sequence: CASSRRDRGSYEQYF. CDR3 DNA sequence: TGTGCCAGCTCACGGAGGGACAGGGGCTCCTACGAGCAGTACTTC.

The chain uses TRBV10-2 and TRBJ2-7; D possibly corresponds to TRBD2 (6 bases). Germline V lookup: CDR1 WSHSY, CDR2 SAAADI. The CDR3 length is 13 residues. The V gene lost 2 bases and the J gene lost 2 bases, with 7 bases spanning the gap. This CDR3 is CASSEGGAYEQYF. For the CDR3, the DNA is TGCGCCAGCAGTGAGGGAGGGGCCTACGAGCAGTACTTC.

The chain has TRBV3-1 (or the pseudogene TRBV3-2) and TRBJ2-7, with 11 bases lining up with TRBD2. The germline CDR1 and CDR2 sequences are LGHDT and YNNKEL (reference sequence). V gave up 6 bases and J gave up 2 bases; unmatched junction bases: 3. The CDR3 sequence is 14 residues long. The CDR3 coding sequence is TGTGCCAGCAGTGCGACTAGCGGGACCTACGAGCAGTACTTC. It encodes CASSATSGTYEQYF.